One sample yielded the 19 T cell receptor beta chains listed below, sequenced in a study of technical replicates of blood from a few donors. Clones were read by immunoSEQ multiplex PCR, and TCRdb kept only the in-frame ones, dropping some. Of roughly 66,000 clones listed, roughly 86% are singletons. Sequencing used PBMCs. The receptors were sampled from a human donor in good health. Some clones in this sample may be carry-over from other donors' samples.

The chain couples TRBV7-9 to TRBJ2-1; 16 bases fit TRBD2. The CDR3 extends over 17 amino acids. Germline V lookup: CDR1 SEHNR, CDR2 FQNEAQ (reference sequence). After removal of 5 bases from V and 8 bases from J, the junction contained 9 bases not matched to a gene. CDR3 nucleotides: TGTGCCAGCAGCCCGGGGACTAGCGGGGGGGCTGTCGATGAGCAGTTCTTC. The encoded protein is CASSPGTSGGAVDEQFF.

V usage is TRBV4-3 and J usage is TRBJ1-5; weak D call: TRBD1 (6 bases). Trimming removed 0 bases from V and 8 bases from J, with 14 bases in between. Germline CDR1 LGHNA, CDR2 YSLEER. CDR3 length equals 15 residues. The CDR3 DNA follows: TGCGCCAGCAGCCAAGATACAGGGTCGGAAAAGCCCCAGCATTTT. It translates to CASSQDTGSEKPQHF.

This chain joins TRBV2 and TRBJ1-1; perhaps TRBD1 as D (6 bases). CDR3 length: 13 amino acids. The germline V and J ends were trimmed by 4 bases and 9 bases, with 15 bases remaining between them. From germline, CDR1 is SNHLY and CDR2 FYNNEI. CDR3 sequence: CASSAEVQGKAFF. CDR3 in DNA: TGTGCCAGCAGTGCGGAGGTTCAGGGGAAAGCTTTCTTT.

The chain employs TRBV7-9 and TRBJ2-5, with D perhaps matching TRBD2 (5 bases). The CDR3 contains 14 residues. Germline assignment: CDR1 SEHNR and CDR2 FQNEAQ (reference sequence). The ends were cut back, 8 bases at V and 1 base at J, with 14 bases in the middle. The CDR3 DNA reads as TGTGCCAGCTCCTTAACCCGGGGCCAAGAGACCCAGTACTTC. This codes for CASSLTRGQETQYF. Drawing the rest from reference TRBV7-9 and TRBJ2-5, the complete variable domain is DTGVSQNPRHKITKRGQNVTFRCDPISEHNRLYWYRQTLGQGPEFLTYFQNEAQLEKSRLLSDRFSAERPKGSFSTLEIQRTEQGDSAMYLCASSLTRGQETQYFGPGTRLLVL.

This clone was picked up one time. The rearrangement uses TRBV2 and TRBJ2-2; perhaps TRBD1 as D (6 bases). The V gene lost 6 bases and the J gene lost 7 bases, with 15 bases spanning the gap. CDR1 and CDR2 from the germline V gene are SNHLY and FYNNEI. The CDR3 has 14 amino acids. CDR3 residues: CASSPSGHSGELFF. CDR3 in DNA: TGTGCCAGCAGCCCATCGGGACACAGCGGGGAGCTGTTTTTT.

The CDR3 DNA reads TGTGCCAGCAGCTTTGGCCGGCTAGCGCTAACCAATGAGCAGTTCTTC. Its translation is CASSFGRLALTNEQFF. The gene calls are TRBV7-9 and TRBJ2-1, with a possible D match to TRBD2 (6 bases). The CDR3 sequence is 16 residues long. Trimming stripped 3 bases from V and 6 bases from J, with 18 bases between. Looked up from germline, CDR1 is SEHNR and CDR2 is FQNEAQ (reference sequence).

The chain links TRBV7-3 to TRBJ2-1; TRBD2 aligns across 10 bases. V gave up 5 bases and J gave up 3 bases; unmatched junction bases: 4. Germline loops: CDR1 SGHTA, CDR2 FQGTGA. The CDR3 has 15 amino acids. The CDR3 DNA is TGTGCCAGCAGCAGAGGGACTAGCGTCTACAATGAGCAGTTCTTC. It specifies CASSRGTSVYNEQFF.

The chain employs TRBV5-4 and TRBJ1-6; D gene unclear. Germline CDR1 SGHNT, CDR2 YYREEE (reference sequence). This CDR3 is built from 13 residues. The V end lost 0 bases, the J end lost 7 bases, and 5 bases lay between the germline ends. CDR3 coding DNA: TGTGCCAGCAGCTTGGTCAGGAATTCACCCCTCCACTTT. Translating gives CASSLVRNSPLHF. Complete variable domain (other parts from reference TRBV5-4 and TRBJ1-6): ETGVTQSPTHLIKTRGQQVTLRCSSQSGHNTVSWYQQALGQGPQFIFQYYREEENGRGNFPPRFSGLQFPNYSSELNVNALELDDSALYLCASSLVRNSPLHFGNGTRLTVT.

The rearrangement links TRBV6-6 to TRBJ2-5, with a possible D match to TRBD1 (7 bases). Germline assignment: CDR1 MNHNY and CDR2 SVGAGI (reference sequence). The CDR3 sequence is 16 residues long. Deletions cut 0 bases from V and 4 bases from J, with 15 bases between. CDR3 sequence reads: CASSYSGGQRGETQYF. The CDR3 DNA sequence: TGTGCCAGCAGTTACTCGGGGGGACAGAGGGGAGAGACCCAGTACTTC.

The chain has TRBV5-1 and TRBJ2-5, with TRBD2 matching over 13 bases. Germline V gene data show CDR1 as SGHRS and CDR2 as YFSETQ. V gave up 4 bases and J gave up 6 bases; unmatched junction bases: 6. The CDR3 has 15 amino acids. The chain's CDR3 is CASSVTSGGAQTQYF. The CDR3 DNA sequence: TGCGCCAGCAGCGTTACTAGCGGGGGGGCTCAGACCCAGTACTTC.

DNA for the CDR3: TGTGCCAGTAGTGTCGGGGGAGGCTACAATGAGCAGTTCTTC. This sequence encodes CASSVGGGYNEQFF. J is TRBJ2-1 and V is TRBV19, with a weak D call TRBD2 (6 bases). This CDR3 is 14 amino acids long. CDR1 is LNHDA, CDR2 SQIVND, per germline (reference sequence). V gave up 5 bases and J gave up 3 bases, with 11 bases separating them.

The V gene is TRBV6-5, the J gene TRBJ1-1; D not certain. Germline CDR1 MNHEY, CDR2 SVGAGI. The CDR3 is 15 amino acids. V was pared by 0 bases and J by 0 bases, with 8 bases between. The CDR3 region is CASSYSGRMNTEAFF. Written as DNA, the CDR3 is TGTGCCAGCAGTTACTCGGGCAGAATGAACACTGAAGCTTTCTTT.

V is TRBV11-2 and J is TRBJ2-7; tentatively, D is TRBD2 (6 bases). The CDR3 has 14 residues. Deletions cut 5 bases from V and 0 bases from J, with 11 bases between. Germline CDR1 is SGHAT and CDR2 is FQNNGV. CDR3: CASSPSGSSYEQYF. CDR3 coding DNA: TGTGCCAGCAGCCCCTCCGGGAGCTCCTACGAGCAGTACTTC.

V gene TRBV5-1 combines with J gene TRBJ2-3, with D perhaps TRBD2 (6 bases). Germline CDR1 is SGHRS and CDR2 is YFSETQ. This CDR3 contains 15 residues. Trimming left V 4 bases short and J 2 bases short, with 14 bases between. The CDR3 nucleotides read TGCGCCAGCAGCCCCCTTGGAGGGGACACAGATACGCAGTATTTT. Translated: CASSPLGGDTDTQYF.

This clone was seen a single time. The chain joins TRBV18 to TRBJ1-1, with D maybe TRBD1 (5 bases). The V end was cut by 6 bases, the J end by 1 base, with 12 bases between. This CDR3 comprises 14 residues. The germline gives CDR1 KGHSH, CDR2 LQKENI. The CDR3 coding sequence is TGTGCCAGCTCCATGGACATTTCGAACACTGAAGCTTTCTTT. Translated, it gives CASSMDISNTEAFF. The full variable domain, rest sourced from reference TRBV18 and TRBJ1-1, is NAGVMQNPRHLVRRRGQEARLRCSPMKGHSHVYWYRQLPEEGLKFMVYLQKENIIDESGMPKERFSAEFPKEGPSILRIQQVVRGDSAAYFCASSMDISNTEAFFGQGTRLTVV.

CDR3 bases: TGTGCCAGCAGTGGAAATTCCGGGACAGGGGAAGCTTTCTTT. It translates to CASSGNSGTGEAFF. The V call is TRBV2, the J call TRBJ1-1; 9 nucleotides match TRBD1. The V gene end was trimmed by 4 bases and the J gene end by 8 bases; junction bases not matched to a gene: 8. The CDR3 contains 14 residues. Germline values: CDR1 SNHLY, CDR2 FYNNEI.

The count of this clone is one. The chain combines TRBV7-2 with TRBJ2-3, with 11 bases lining up with TRBD2. There are 16 residues in the CDR3. With V trimmed by 3 bases and J by 10 bases, 12 bases remained unmatched. Per the germline V gene, CDR1 is SGHTA and CDR2 is FQGNSA. CDR3 sequence: CASSLAPTSGRSAQYF. The CDR3 coding sequence is TGTGCCAGCAGCTTGGCCCCAACTAGCGGGAGATCAGCGCAGTATTTT.

CDR3 region: CASSLGTSGEQYF. CDR3 coding DNA: TGTGCCAGCAGCTTAGGGACTAGCGGAGAGCAGTACTTC. This sequence joins TRBV7-3 and TRBJ2-7, with 11 bases aligning to TRBD2. Germline V lookup: CDR1 SGHTA, CDR2 FQGTGA. This CDR3 is built from 13 residues. J was trimmed by 7 bases and V by 2 bases; bases with no gene match: 1.

The CDR3 here is CASSLIPGLATGELFF. Written as DNA, the CDR3 is TGTGCCAGCAGCTTAATTCCGGGGTTGGCCACCGGGGAGCTGTTTTTT. The V gene is TRBV11-3, the J gene TRBJ2-2; D is possibly TRBD2 (5 bases). The CDR3 consists of 16 residues. The germline V and J ends were trimmed by 2 bases and 4 bases, with 14 bases remaining between them. Germline V lookup: CDR1 SGHNT, CDR2 YENEEA.